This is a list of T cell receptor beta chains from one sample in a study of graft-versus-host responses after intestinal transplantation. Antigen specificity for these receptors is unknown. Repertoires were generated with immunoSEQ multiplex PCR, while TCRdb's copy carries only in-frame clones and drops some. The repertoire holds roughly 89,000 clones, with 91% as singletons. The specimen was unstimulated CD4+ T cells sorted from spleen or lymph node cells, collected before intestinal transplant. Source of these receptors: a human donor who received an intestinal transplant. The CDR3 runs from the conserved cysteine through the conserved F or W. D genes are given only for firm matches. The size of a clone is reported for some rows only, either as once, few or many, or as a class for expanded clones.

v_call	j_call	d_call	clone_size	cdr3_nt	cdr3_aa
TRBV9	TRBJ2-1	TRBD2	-	TGTGCCAGCAGCTGGACTAGCGGGGGCCAATACAATGAGCAGTTCTTC	CASSWTSGGQYNEQFF
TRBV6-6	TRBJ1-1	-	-	TGTGCCAGCTCACCTAGGGGTTGGACTGAAGCTTTCTTT	CASSPRGWTEAFF
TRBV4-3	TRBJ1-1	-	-	TGCGCCAGCAGCCAAGAAAGACAGATGAACACTGAAGCTTTCTTT	CASSQERQMNTEAFF
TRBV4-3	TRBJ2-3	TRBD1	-	TGCGCCAGCGCCCCGGGACAGCCCGGGGCAGATACGCAGTATTTT	CASAPGQPGADTQYF
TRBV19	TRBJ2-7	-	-	TGTGCCAGTAGTATCGGGGGGCGCAGGGACGAGCAGTACTTC	CASSIGGRRDEQYF
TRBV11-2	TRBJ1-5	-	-	TGTGCCAGCAGCTTAAACGGTCAGCCCCAGCATTTT	CASSLNGQPQHF
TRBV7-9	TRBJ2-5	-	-	TGTGCCAGCAGCTTAGGCACAGCCGGCGGGGCCCAGTACTTC	CASSLGTAGGAQYF
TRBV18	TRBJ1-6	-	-	TGTGCCAGCTCACCCAGGGATAGCTCCTATAATTCACCCCTCCACTTT	CASSPRDSSYNSPLHF
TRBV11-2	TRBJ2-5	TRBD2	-	TGTGCCAGCAGTTATAGCGGGGGGGCCGGGTGGGAGACCCAGTACTTC	CASSYSGGAGWETQYF
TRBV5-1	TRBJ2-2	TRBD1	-	TGCGCCAGCAGGACCGGGACAGGGGACACCGGGGAGCTGTTTTTT	CASRTGTGDTGELFF
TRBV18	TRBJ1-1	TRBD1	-	TGTGCCAGCTCTGATCGACAGGGAACGAACACTGAAGCTTTCTTT	CASSDRQGTNTEAFF
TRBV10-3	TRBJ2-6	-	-	TGTGCCATCAGTGAGTCTAGGAGCTCTGGGGCCAACGTCCTGACTTTC	CAISESRSSGANVLTF
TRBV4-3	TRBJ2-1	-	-	TGCGCCAGCAGCCAAAAGAGTATAGATGAGCAGTTCTTC	CASSQKSIDEQFF
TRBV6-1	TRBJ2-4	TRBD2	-	TGTGCCAGCAGGACTAGCGGGGGGGCCAAAAACATTCAGTACTTC	CASRTSGGAKNIQYF
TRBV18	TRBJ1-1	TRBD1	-	TGTGCCAGCTCACCACCCGGGACAGCCAACATTCGCACTGAAGCTTTCTTT	CASSPPGTANIRTEAFF
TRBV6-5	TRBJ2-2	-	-	TGTGCCAGCAGTTACTCCCAGTCGACCGGGGAGCTGTTTTTT	CASSYSQSTGELFF
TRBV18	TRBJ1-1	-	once	TGTGCCAGCTCTTCGGGGGGGAACACTGAAGCTTTCTTT	CASSSGGNTEAFF
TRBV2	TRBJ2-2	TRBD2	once	TGTGCCAGCACTTCTACTAGCGGGGCCGGGGAGCTGTTTTTT	CASTSTSGAGELFF
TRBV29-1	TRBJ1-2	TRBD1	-	TGCAGCGCCGACAGGGGCTACGGCTACACCTTC	CSADRGYGYTF
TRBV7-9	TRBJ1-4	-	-	TGTGCCAGCAGCTTCAAGGGGTTTGACGAAAAACTGTTTTTT	CASSFKGFDEKLFF
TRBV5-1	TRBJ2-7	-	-	TGCGCCAGCAGCTTGGACTTGAACGAGCAGTACTTC	CASSLDLNEQYF
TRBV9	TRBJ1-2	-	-	TGTGCCAGCAGCCGGGACACCGCAACATATGGCTACACCTTC	CASSRDTATYGYTF
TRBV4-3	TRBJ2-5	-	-	TGCGCCAGCAGCCAAGCCGCCGGACAGAAAGAGACCCAGTACTTC	CASSQAAGQKETQYF
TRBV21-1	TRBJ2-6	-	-	TGTGCCAGCAGCCAGGTCCCAGGGTCTGGGGCCAACGTCCTGACTTTC	CASSQVPGSGANVLTF
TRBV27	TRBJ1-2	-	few	TGTGCCAGCGGGACAATGAGCTATGGCTACACCTTC	CASGTMSYGYTF
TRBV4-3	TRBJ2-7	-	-	TGCGCCAGCAGCCAAGATCAGCGAAACGACTACGAGCAGTACTTC	CASSQDQRNDYEQYF
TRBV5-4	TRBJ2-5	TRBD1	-	TGTGCCAGCAGCTGGAAACCGGGACAGATCCAAGAGACCCAGTACTTC	CASSWKPGQIQETQYF
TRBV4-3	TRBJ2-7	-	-	TGCGCCAGCAGCCAAGTGGGGAAGGGGGTTCACGAGCAGTACTTC	CASSQVGKGVHEQYF
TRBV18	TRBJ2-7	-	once	TGTGCCAGCTCACCACTCGCCGCGACAGACATCTCCTACGAGCAGTACTTC	CASSPLAATDISYEQYF
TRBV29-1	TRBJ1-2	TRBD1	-	TGCAGCGTTGTAACCGGGACAGGGGGCTTTGGCTACACCTTC	CSVVTGTGGFGYTF
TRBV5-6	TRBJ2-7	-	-	TGTGCCAGCAGCCGACAGCTCTCCTACGAGCAGTACTTC	CASSRQLSYEQYF
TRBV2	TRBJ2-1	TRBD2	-	TGTGCCAGCAGGGCCCGGACTAGCGGGGGGGCCCATGAGCAGTTCTTC	CASRARTSGGAHEQFF
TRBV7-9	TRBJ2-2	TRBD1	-	TGTGCCAGCAGCAGCCGGGACAGGGGTAACACCGGGGAGCTGTTTTTT	CASSSRDRGNTGELFF
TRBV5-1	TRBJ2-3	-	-	TGCGCCAGCAGCTTGGTTGCTGGCGGGGAGCAGTATTTT	CASSLVAGGEQYF
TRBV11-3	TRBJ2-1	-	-	TGTGCCAGCAGCTCCTCAGGTACCTACAATGAGCAGTTCTTC	CASSSSGTYNEQFF
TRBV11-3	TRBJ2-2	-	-	TGTGCCAGCAGCAGCCCGGGACAAAGAACCGGGGAGCTGTTTTTT	CASSSPGQRTGELFF
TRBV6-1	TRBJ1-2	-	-	TGTGCCAGCAGTGAGGAGCAGGGGCGGCTTTTTTACCCCTTC	CASSEEQGRLFYPF
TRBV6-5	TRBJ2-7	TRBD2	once	TGTGCCAGCAGTTCGGGGGGAACCTACGAGCAGTACTTC	CASSSGGTYEQYF
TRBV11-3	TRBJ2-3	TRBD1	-	TGTGCCAGCAGCGCGGGACAGGGAGATACGCAGTATTTT	CASSAGQGDTQYF
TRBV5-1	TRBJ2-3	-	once	TGCGCCAGCAGCTTACTCGGGGGTGGGCGCACAGATACGCAGTATTTT	CASSLLGGGRTDTQYF
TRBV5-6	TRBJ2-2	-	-	TGTGCCAGCAGCCCGTTTTCCGGGGGCACCGGGGAGCTGTTTTTT	CASSPFSGGTGELFF
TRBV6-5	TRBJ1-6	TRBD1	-	TGTGCCAGCAGCGCGACAGGGGGCTATTCACCCCTCCACTTT	CASSATGGYSPLHF
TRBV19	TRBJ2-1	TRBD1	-	TGTGCCAGCCGACCCCGTCCGGGACAGGGGCGCCTTGCCTACAATGAGCAGTTCTTC	CASRPRPGQGRLAYNEQFF
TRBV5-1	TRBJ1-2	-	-	TGCGCCAGCAGCTTGACCCTAAGCTATGGCTACACCTTC	CASSLTLSYGYTF
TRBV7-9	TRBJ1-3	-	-	TGTGCCAGCAGCGCGCGGGGGATGGGCAGGGGAAACACCATATATTTT	CASSARGMGRGNTIYF
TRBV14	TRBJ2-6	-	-	TGTGCCAGCAGCCAAGATCCCGGTGGAGTCGTCCTGACTTTC	CASSQDPGGVVLTF
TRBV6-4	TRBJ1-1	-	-	TGTGCCAGCAGTCGACCCCCCACACGGGTGAACACTGAAGCTTTCTTT	CASSRPPTRVNTEAFF
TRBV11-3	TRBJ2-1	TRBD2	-	TGTGCCAGCAGCTTCGAACTTAGCGGGGGTCCCCACAATGAGCAGTTCTTC	CASSFELSGGPHNEQFF
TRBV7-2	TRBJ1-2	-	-	TGTGCCAGCAGCTTAGACCCTGGCAGGGGCCTACTCTATGGCTACACCTTC	CASSLDPGRGLLYGYTF
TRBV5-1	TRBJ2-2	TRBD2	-	TGCGCCAGCAGCTTAAGACTAGCGGGGGCTGTGAACACCGGGGAGCTGTTTTTT	CASSLRLAGAVNTGELFF
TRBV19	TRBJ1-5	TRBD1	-	TGTGCCAGTCGAGGGGGCGATCAGCCCCAGCATTTT	CASRGGDQPQHF
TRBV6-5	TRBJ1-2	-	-	TGTGCCAGCACACAGGGTACGGACTATGGCTACACCTTC	CASTQGTDYGYTF